One sample yielded the 26 T cell receptor beta chains listed below, sequenced in a study of spatial heterogeneity in lung cancer. Findings of the study overall: Tumor mutation count correlated with how many alpha and beta TCRs expanded intratumorally.

No antigens are known for them. Time point specified: sample taken at primary tumor resection. TCRdb reprocessed the 5' RACE reads via MiXCR and lists one record per CDR3 protein. This table holds more than 15,000 distinct CDR3 sequences, 6.2% found once. Material: lung tumor tissue, obtained at surgery. The origin of the receptors is a male donor with early-stage non-small cell lung cancer.

Comments on this clonotype: A library prepared for alpha chains yielded this beta chain as an off-target read; its size is of little meaning. This chain uses TRBV5-1 with TRBJ2-5, with D uncertain. The CDR3 is 16 amino acids. Looked up from germline, CDR1 is SGHRS and CDR2 is YFSETQ. The V end was cut by 0 bases, the J end by 2 bases, with 14 bases between. CDR3 bases: TGCGCCAGCAGCTTGGCGCCTTGGCTGGGGCAAGAGACCCAGTACTTC. Protein: CASSLAPWLGQETQYF.

This clonotype has ten or more counts. This beta chain came through as a stray read in a library set up for alpha chains, and its size says little. The chain links TRBV6-6 to TRBJ1-5; TRBD1 aligns across 9 bases. The V gene end was trimmed by 6 bases and the J gene end by 2 bases; junction bases not matched to a gene: 17. The CDR3 sequence is 19 residues long. The V gene's germline CDR1 is MNHNY and CDR2 SVGAGI (reference sequence). The CDR3 nucleotides are TGTGCCAGCAGGGAATTTGGGACAGGGACCTTAGTGGGCAATCAGCCCCAGCATTTT. This translates into CASREFGTGTLVGNQPQHF.

This clonotype was seen ten or more times. This beta chain is an unintended read in a library built for alpha chains; its size means little. CDR3 nucleotides: TGTGCCAGCAGTGACGGGTATCCAGAGACCCAGTACTTC. Residues: CASSDGYPETQYF. The rearrangement uses TRBV2 and TRBJ2-5; no reliable D call. The CDR3 covers 13 residues. Germline-derived CDR1 and CDR2 are SNHLY and FYNNEI. Trimming left V 3 bases short and J 4 bases short, with 9 bases between.

This clonotype appeared many times. Since it is a stray read in a library aimed at alpha chains, this beta chain has a size that is not meaningful. The chain couples TRBV15 to TRBJ2-7; 8 nucleotides line up with TRBD1. CDR3 length: 15 amino acids. The trim removed 0 bases at V and 1 base at J, leaving 2 bases unmatched. Germline-derived CDR1 and CDR2 are LNHNV and YYDKDF (reference sequence). The CDR3 coding sequence is TGTGCCACCAGCAGAGATACAGGGGGTTCCTACGAGCAGTACTTC. Its translation: CATSRDTGGSYEQYF.

This clonotype occurred many times. This beta chain was picked up by a library intended for alpha chains and is off target, so its count carries little meaning. CDR3 sequence: CSAPGKPQHF. The DNA for the CDR3 is TGCAGTGCCCCGGGGAAGCCCCAGCATTTT. The chain has TRBV20-1 and TRBJ1-5; the D is unclear. Trimming left V 6 bases short and J 8 bases short, with 8 bases between. The CDR3 sequence is 10 residues long. Germline assignment: CDR1 DFQATT and CDR2 SNEGSKA (reference sequence).

Ten or more counts support this clonotype. With the library built for alpha chains, this beta chain is off target and its frequency is not meaningful. CDR3 loop: CASSFTIYNEQFF. CDR3 DNA: TGTGCCAGCAGCTTTACCATCTACAATGAGCAGTTCTTC. The rearrangement joins TRBV7-3 to TRBJ2-1; no clear D. CDR3 length: 13 residues. Looked up from germline, CDR1 is SGHTA and CDR2 is FQGTGA. Trimming pared 3 bases from V and 3 bases from J, leaving 6 bases between.

This clonotype was found many times. This beta chain is a stray sequence in a library constructed for alpha chains; its clone size is not meaningful. The chain couples TRBV12-3 or TRBV12-4 to TRBJ1-1; 7 nucleotides match TRBD1. The CDR3 contains 14 residues. Trimming cost V 3 bases and J 0 bases; bases outside gene matches: 1. This CDR3 reads CASSLGTVNTEAFF. DNA for the CDR3: TGTGCCAGCAGTTTGGGGACAGTGAACACTGAAGCTTTCTTT.

This clonotype showed up many times. As an off-target read in a library built for alpha chains, this beta chain has a frequency of little significance. The V gene is TRBV5-6, the J gene TRBJ2-7; D is ambiguous. The CDR3 contains 15 residues. CDR1 and CDR2 (germline): SGHDT, YYEEEE. V was cut by 0 bases and J by 0 bases, with 10 bases left in between. This CDR3 reads CASSLGITFSYEQYF. CDR3 sequence (DNA): TGTGCCAGCAGCTTGGGGATAACGTTCTCCTACGAGCAGTACTTC.

This clonotype showed up many times. A library made for alpha chains picked up this beta chain off target, so its size means little. The V and J genes are TRBV7-2 and TRBJ2-5; D might be TRBD2 (5 bases). This CDR3 region has 15 residues. V lost 5 bases and J lost 5, with 18 bases in between. Germline lookup yields CDR1 SGHTA and CDR2 FQGNSA. The CDR3 reads CASSPTGIKSETQYF. As DNA, the CDR3 is TGTGCCAGCAGCCCAACCGGGATCAAATCGGAGACCCAGTACTTC.

This clonotype was counted at least ten times. For a library built for alpha chains, this beta chain is a stray read; little rests on its size. The chain uses TRBV20-1 and TRBJ1-1; the D is unclear. The V end lost 6 bases, the J end lost 4 bases, and 12 bases lay between the germline ends. The CDR3 length is 12 residues. The germline gives CDR1 DFQATT, CDR2 SNEGSKA (reference sequence). In DNA form, the CDR3 reads TGCAGTGCCCGGGCCAGCTCCACTGAAGCTTTCTTT. Translating gives CSARASSTEAFF.

Many counts were recorded for this clonotype. Because this beta chain is a stray read in a library intended to capture alpha chains, its abundance should not be given much weight. This chain uses TRBV6-2 or TRBV6-3 with TRBJ2-5; TRBD2 is a possible D gene (5 bases). Germline CDR1 MNHEY, CDR2 SVGEGT. The CDR3 consists of 15 residues. Trimming cost V 2 bases and J 2 bases, with 12 bases left between them. CDR3 protein: CASSYQAGIQETQYF. CDR3 DNA: TGTGCCAGCAGTTACCAGGCCGGGATTCAAGAGACCCAGTACTTC.

Relative to its sample, this clonotype is medium-sized. A library made for alpha chains picked up this beta chain off target, so its size means little. The chain employs TRBV7-6 and TRBJ2-2; no definite D call. Germline-derived CDR1 and CDR2 are SGHVS and FNYEAQ. The CDR3 is made up of 12 amino acids. V was shortened by 5 bases and J by 4 bases, with 5 bases between the two germline ends. CDR3 sequence reads: CASSLGTGELFF. Written as DNA, the CDR3 is TGTGCCAGCAGCCTCGGCACCGGGGAGCTGTTTTTT.

By share, this clonotype ranks as medium-sized. The library was designed around alpha chains, so this beta chain is a stray read whose abundance carries little weight. V gene TRBV5-1 combines with J gene TRBJ2-7; D gene uncertain. The ends were cut back, 4 bases at V and 0 bases at J, with 5 bases in the middle. Germline values: CDR1 SGHRS, CDR2 YFSETQ. This CDR3 has 12 amino acids. CDR3 protein: CASSIDSYEQYF. CDR3 DNA sequence: TGCGCCAGCAGCATAGACTCCTACGAGCAGTACTTC.

About this clonotype: Being off target in a library aimed at alpha chains, this beta chain has a size of little meaning. The chain's CDR3 is CASSFEHRGGTYEQYF. In nucleotides, the CDR3 is TGTGCCAGCAGCTTCGAGCACAGGGGAGGGACCTACGAGCAGTACTTC. This sequence joins TRBV11-2 and TRBJ2-7; D may be TRBD1 or TRBD2 (7 bases each). V lost 3 bases and J 2 bases, leaving 17 bases between the germline ends. This CDR3 has 16 amino acids. The germline CDR1 and CDR2 sequences are SGHAT and FQNNGV. Full variable domain (remainder filled in from reference TRBV11-2 and TRBJ2-7): EAGVAQSPRYKIIEKRQSVAFWCNPISGHATLYWYQQILGQGPKLLIQFQNNGVVDDSQLPKDRFSAERLKGVDSTLKIQPAKLEDSAVYLCASSFEHRGGTYEQYFGPGTRLTVT.

This clonotype was picked up many times. For a library built for alpha chains, this beta chain is a stray read; little rests on its size. The CDR3 here is CASSILAGGLNEQFF. In DNA, the CDR3 is TGTGCCAGTAGTATTTTAGCGGGGGGGCTTAATGAGCAGTTCTTC. The chain employs TRBV19 and TRBJ2-1, with TRBD2 matching over 11 bases. The junction had 5 bases not matched to a gene; V was cut back by 3 bases and J by 7 bases. The CDR3 covers 15 residues. The germline CDR1 and CDR2 sequences are LNHDA and SQIVND (reference sequence).

This clonotype was detected many times. Since it is a stray read in a library aimed at alpha chains, this beta chain has a size that is not meaningful. The chain recombines TRBV28 with TRBJ2-3; TRBD2 aligns across 11 bases. In germline, CDR1 is MDHEN, CDR2 SYDVKM. This CDR3 comprises 15 residues. Trimming took 5 bases from V and 7 from J; bases not matched to a gene: 8. CDR3 DNA: TGTGCCAGCAGTGGGGGACTAGCGGCTTTAAATACGCAGTATTTT. This codes for CASSGGLAALNTQYF.

This clonotype was seen repeatedly, ten times or more. As an off-target read in a library built for alpha chains, this beta chain has a frequency of little significance. The rearrangement uses TRBV18 and TRBJ1-2; TRBD1 aligns across 7 bases. This CDR3 has 15 amino acids. The V and J ends lost 3 bases and 2 bases, in that order; junction bases with no gene match: 6. Germline CDR1 is KGHSH and CDR2 is LQKENI. The CDR3 here is CASSPSQGQNYGYTF. The CDR3 DNA sequence: TGTGCCAGCTCACCCTCGCAGGGACAGAACTATGGCTACACCTTC. Together with reference TRBV18 and TRBJ1-2, the CDR3 gives the full variable domain: NAGVMQNPRHLVRRRGQEARLRCSPMKGHSHVYWYRQLPEEGLKFMVYLQKENIIDESGMPKERFSAEFPKEGPSILRIQQVVRGDSAAYFCASSPSQGQNYGYTFGSGTRLTVV.

In this sample, this clonotype turned up many times. A library made for alpha chains picked up this beta chain off target, so its size means little. The chain has TRBV28 and TRBJ1-2; TRBD1 might be the D (5 bases). V was clipped by 3 bases and J by 4 bases, with 6 bases between them. The germline CDR1 and CDR2 sequences are MDHEN and SYDVKM. The CDR3 runs to 12 residues. The CDR3 DNA reads as TGTGCCAGCAGTTTGGGGGGCTATGGCTACACCTTC. Its translation is CASSLGGYGYTF.

Comments on this clonotype: This beta chain was picked up by a library intended for alpha chains and is off target, so its count carries little meaning. V is TRBV7-9 and J is TRBJ2-4, with 8 bases identical to TRBD2. The CDR3 runs 15 residues. J was trimmed by 1 base and V by 4 bases; bases with no gene match: 3. Germline CDR1 and CDR2: SEHNR and FQNEAQ (reference sequence). In nucleotides, the CDR3 is TGTGCCAGCAGCTCGAGCGGGGGTGCCAAAAACATTCAGTACTTC. Translated: CASSSSGGAKNIQYF.

The table lists this clonotype with many counts. In a library made to pick up alpha chains, this beta chain is a stray read with a size that means little. This chain links TRBV14 with TRBJ2-7; D gene ambiguous. Germline V gene sequence: CDR1 SGHDN, CDR2 FVKESK. The CDR3 is 13 residues long. Trimming took 4 bases from V and 6 from J, leaving 13 bases between them. The DNA for the CDR3 is TGTGCCAGCAGCCCCGGGCGCCCGGGCGAGCAGTACTTC. This translates into CASSPGRPGEQYF.

This clonotype was seen many times. This beta chain appears as a stray read in a library generated for alpha chains; its size is not informative. The chain couples TRBV7-8 to TRBJ2-7; D unclear. The V gene lost 1 base and the J gene lost 1 base, with 5 bases spanning the gap. This CDR3 has 13 residues. Germline CDR1 SGHVS, CDR2 FQNEAQ. The CDR3 DNA reads as TGTGCCAGCAGCTTAGGACGGTCCTACGAGCAGTACTTC. Translating gives CASSLGRSYEQYF.

This clonotype was detected many times. This beta chain was picked up by a library intended for alpha chains and is off target, so its count carries little meaning. The chain carries TRBV29-1 and TRBJ2-3; possibly TRBD1 for D (5 bases). Germline V CDR1 and CDR2: SQVTM, ANQGSEA. V lost 2 bases to trimming and J lost 5 bases, with 11 bases between them. This CDR3 comprises 13 residues. The CDR3 DNA reads as TGCAGCGTTGAAAGGGGTTCAAGAGATACGCAGTATTTT. Residues: CSVERGSRDTQYF.

In the case of this clonotype: This beta chain is an off-target read within a library intended for alpha chains, so its frequency means little. The rearrangement links TRBV14 to TRBJ1-3; no firm D call. There are 16 residues in the CDR3. Germline CDR1 and CDR2: SGHDN and FVKESK. Trimming removed 2 bases from V and 0 bases from J, with 11 bases in between. The CDR3 coding sequence is TGTGCCAGCAGCCAATTCCGGGCTGACTCTGGAAACACCATATATTTT. Translating gives CASSQFRADSGNTIYF.

This clonotype was seen at least ten times. This beta chain lies outside the target of a library built for alpha chains; its clone size means little. The V call is TRBV5-1, the J call TRBJ2-2, with no clear D. The germline CDR1 and CDR2 sequences are SGHRS and YFSETQ. The length of the CDR3 is 12 residues. The V end lost 5 bases, the J end lost 5 bases, and 7 bases lay between the germline ends. The CDR3 DNA is TGCGCCAGCAGATTTGATACCGGGGAGCTGTTTTTT. Amino acid sequence: CASRFDTGELFF.

In its sample, this clonotype was seen many times. Little can be read into the size of this beta chain, an off-target read in a library designed for alpha chains. The chain is built from TRBV4-3 and TRBJ1-5; a weak D match, TRBD1 (5 bases). Trimming removed 1 base at V and 0 bases at J, with 7 bases between. The CDR3 spans 15 residues. CDR1 is LGHNA, CDR2 YSLEER, per germline. The CDR3 here is CASSQVRASNQPQHF. CDR3 DNA sequence: TGCGCCAGCAGCCAAGTCAGGGCTAGCAATCAGCCCCAGCATTTT.

Comments on this clonotype: This beta chain is a stray read from a library made for alpha chains; its abundance is not meaningful. The chain couples TRBV11-2 to TRBJ2-2; the D is unclear. Per the germline V gene, CDR1 is SGHAT and CDR2 is FQNNGV. V lost 0 bases, J lost 1 base, and 6 bases lay in between. The CDR3 extends over 15 amino acids. CDR3 in DNA: TGTGCCAGCAGCTTAGATGGCGGGAACACCGGGGAGCTGTTTTTT. It is translated as CASSLDGGNTGELFF.